This section outlines one T cell receptor beta chain sequence together with its context. This clonotype was detected a few times. Per-base quality was not reported, and no clone a single base away is much larger than it. Spanning cysteine to phenylalanine, the CDR3 consists of 15 amino acids. Kept here is only the CDR3 DNA, which spans 45 bases and is read in frame from base 1. The V end gives up 5 bases and the J end 0 bases, leaving 5 bases in the junction not matched to a gene. The germline V gene supplies CDR1 SQVTM and CDR2 ANQGSEA. These data belong to a study of T cells after yellow fever vaccination (dated by TCRdb to between 2018 and 2020). Background on the whole study: The SMART-Seq v4 Ultra Low Input RNA kit was used to prepare libraries from fractions with low cell numbers. Bulk TCR alpha and beta repertoires were sequenced longitudinally to track T-cell clones before and after primary and booster YFV17D yellow fever vaccination. Two healthy male donors, one aged 18 to 30 and one aged 30 to 39 years, were included in the cohort. Blood was drawn at multiple timepoints before and after primary and secondary immunization, with bulk PBMC replicates and cell subsets isolated. Study-wide findings and limitations: Computational filtering was required because FACS-sorted repertoires could contain abundant contaminating clonotypes from the bulk population. Because the study included only two donors, the extent to which the findings can be generalized is limited. Most clones expanded after primary vaccination were re-detected after the booster (around 96% of CD4 and about 88% of CD8), suggesting broad memory maintenance. A small fraction of clonotypes showed up in both the CD4 and CD8 compartments, probably as a result of convergent recombination. Compared with the primary T-cell response, the secondary T-cell response was weaker but faster, peaking on day 5 rather than day 15.

According to the study, the label for this sample's treatment or condition signals: live attenuated yellow fever vaccine strain. PBMCs were isolated from peripheral blood using a standard Ficoll-Paque protocol. Epitope-specific CD8 T cells were sorted using a dextramer loaded with the yellow fever NS4B epitope peptide, with anti-CD3 and anti-CD8 staining. RNA was extracted with TriZol from bulk PBMCs, CD4 and CD8 fractions, and dextramer-positive and dextramer-negative fractions. TCR cDNA was made using 5'RACE template switching, a step that added a universal primer site and unique molecular identifiers. Priming for cDNA synthesis came from both the TCR alpha and TCR beta constant segments. Two PCR steps were used to amplify libraries, with sample barcodes and sequencing adapters being added in the second step. Sequencing of the libraries was done on either Illumina HiSeq 2500 (2x100 bp) or NovaSeq (2x150 bp). Per the source publication's procedure: MIGEC was used to demultiplex reads and collapse the reads into UMI consensus sequences, and MiXCR was used for V(D)J alignment. Using edgeR on replicate PBMC samples, clonotypes were called vaccine-responding if FDR was below 0.01 and the log2 fold change was above 5 up to day 15. Each bulk clonotype received a CD4 or CD8 identity based on whether the sequenced CD4 or CD8 repertoire contained that clonotype at higher abundance. Clonotypes enriched at least 10-fold in dextramer-positive versus dextramer-negative fractions were classed as NS4B-specific, and CD4-biased clonotypes were left out. The public reads were run again by TCRdb, first through fastp at Q25 and then through MiXCR, and only productive beta chains were kept. Identical CDR3 proteins give one entry, which carries the most common genes and DNA. These V and J calls are TCRdb output, not the study's own analysis. For this sample the table gives approximately 85,000 distinct CDR3 sequences, of which approximately 12% were detected only once. Jointly, the top ten make up under 30% of the sample.

The origin of this receptor is a man between 18 and 35 years old who received the YFV17D yellow fever vaccine. The chain is made from TRBV29-1 and TRBJ1-4, with TRBD1 matching 8 junction bases. This sample comprised CD8+ T cells not binding an NS4B(214-222) dextramer, sorted from PBMCs, obtained 21 days after the first yellow fever vaccination. The sample's cell subset or site label, decoded: NS4B epitope dextramer-negative CD8 T cells. The CDR3 loop reads CSVSGQGTTNEKLFF. DNA sequence: TGCAGCGTTTCCGGACAGGGTACAACTAATGAAAAACTGTTTTTT.